This TCR beta chain was identified during a study of blood T cell repertoires in COVID-19. For the study at large: COVID-19 samples from acute and convalescent phases originated in the United States, Italy and Spain. Sample material is recorded as cDNA or gDNA derived from T cells, B-cell-depleted T cells, or PBMCs.

Per the original methods: Amplification of reference gene primers was used by the study to estimate nucleated cell counts. Assay used: immunoSEQ multiplex PCR; TCRdb lists only in-frame clones, some missing. V, J and clone size are taken as reported in that table, and D and trimming were inferred from the DNA itself. The sample comprises a few hundred thousand clones, 89% of which are singletons, and 4% to 5% rests with the top ten. The receptor's source is a woman aged 40-49 years who had recovered from COVID-19. The sample taken for sequencing was peripheral blood.

The CDR3 protein is CASSDLTTSSGNTIYF. The DNA of the CDR3 is TGTGCCAGCAGTGACCTGACAACGAGCTCTGGAAACACCATATATTTT. The chain combines TRBV2 with TRBJ1-3; D ambiguous. The CDR3 totals 16 residues. Trimming pared 3 bases from V and 0 bases from J, leaving 12 bases between. Germline V lookup: CDR1 SNHLY, CDR2 FYNNEI.